A selection of T cell receptor beta chains follows, all from one sample in a study of blood T cell repertoires in COVID-19. Sequencing used immunoSEQ multiplex PCR; TCRdb keeps in-frame clones, though not all of them. The data hold 100,000 to 150,000 clones, with around 81% observed a single time. Sample: peripheral blood. The origin of the receptors is a man aged 25 to 45 with COVID-19, enrolled during active disease. The CDR3 runs from the conserved cysteine through the conserved F or W. Fields, in order: V gene, clone size, D gene, J gene, CDR3 DNA, CDR3 protein. D genes are given only for firm matches. Clone size is not always given. Where it is, it says once, few, many or a class for expanded clones.

TRBV5-1	-	TRBD1	TRBJ1-1	TGCGCCAGCAGCCAGGACGGACAGGGGCGAACTGAAGCTTTCTTT	CASSQDGQGRTEAFF
TRBV6-5	few	TRBD1	TRBJ2-7	TGTGCCAGCAGTTACTCGACAGGGGCCAGCTCCTACGAGCAGTACTTC	CASSYSTGASSYEQYF
TRBV3-1/TRBV3-2	-	TRBD2	TRBJ2-7	TGTGCCAGCAGCCAGGGACTAGCGGGAGTCCGAGAGCAGTACTTC	CASSQGLAGVREQYF
TRBV5-4	-	TRBD2	TRBJ2-1	TGTGCCAGCAGCTCCCGTTTAGCGGGACCCTACAATGAGCAGTTCTTC	CASSSRLAGPYNEQFF
TRBV10-1	once	-	TRBJ1-5	TGCGCCACCAGCCCAGGGAGGGATCAGCCCCAGCATTTT	CATSPGRDQPQHF
TRBV28	-	-	TRBJ1-2	TGTGCCAGCAGTTTGTTAGCGGGGGTAAAGGAGAATGGCTACACCTTC	CASSLLAGVKENGYTF
TRBV9	-	-	TRBJ1-2	TGTGCCAGCAGCGTAGGGGGAGGAGACTATGGCTACACCTTC	CASSVGGGDYGYTF
TRBV6-2/TRBV6-3	-	-	TRBJ1-2	TGTGCCAGCAGTTATCAGGACTATGGCTACACCTTC	CASSYQDYGYTF
TRBV4-1	-	TRBD1	TRBJ1-2	TGCGCCAGCAGCCAAGTCCCTAGGGGGCAAGCCTATGGCTACACCTTC	CASSQVPRGQAYGYTF
TRBV6-5	-	-	TRBJ2-7	TGTGCCAGCACGGATGGGGACGGGAGCGAGCAGTACTTC	CASTDGDGSEQYF
TRBV27	-	-	TRBJ2-1	TGTGCCAGCAGTCCTATTAGGTTGCTCGGGTACAATGAGCAGTTCTTC	CASSPIRLLGYNEQFF
TRBV7-3	-	-	TRBJ2-3	TGTGCCAGCAGCTTGCAATCCGGGACAGATACGCAGTATTTT	CASSLQSGTDTQYF
TRBV11-2	-	TRBD2	TRBJ2-5	TGTGCCAGCAGCTTAGGTACGGGACTAGTTCAAGAGACCCAGTACTTC	CASSLGTGLVQETQYF
TRBV3-1/TRBV3-2	few	TRBD2	TRBJ2-7	TGTGCCAGCAGCCAAGTGTCTAGCGGTTCCTACGAGCAGTACTTC	CASSQVSSGSYEQYF
TRBV11-3	-	TRBD2	TRBJ2-1	TGTGCCAGCAGCTTAGAGCTGGGGCTAGCGGGGAACTCCTACAATGAGCAGTTCTTC	CASSLELGLAGNSYNEQFF